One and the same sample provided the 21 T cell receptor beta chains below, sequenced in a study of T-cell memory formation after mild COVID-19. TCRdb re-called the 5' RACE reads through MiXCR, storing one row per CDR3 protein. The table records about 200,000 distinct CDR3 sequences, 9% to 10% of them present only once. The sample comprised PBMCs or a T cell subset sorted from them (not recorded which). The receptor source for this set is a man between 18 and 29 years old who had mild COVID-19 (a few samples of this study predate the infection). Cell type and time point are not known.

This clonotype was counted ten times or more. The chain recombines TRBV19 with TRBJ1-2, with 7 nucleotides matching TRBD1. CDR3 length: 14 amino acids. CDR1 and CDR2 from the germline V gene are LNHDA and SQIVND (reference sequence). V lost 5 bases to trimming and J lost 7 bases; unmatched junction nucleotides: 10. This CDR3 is CASSVTGSPPGYTF. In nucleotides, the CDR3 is TGTGCCAGTAGTGTGACAGGGAGTCCTCCTGGCTACACCTTC.

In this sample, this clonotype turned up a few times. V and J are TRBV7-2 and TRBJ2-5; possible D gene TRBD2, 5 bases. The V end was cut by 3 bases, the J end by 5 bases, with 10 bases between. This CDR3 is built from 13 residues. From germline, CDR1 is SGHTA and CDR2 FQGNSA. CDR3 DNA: TGTGCCAGCAGCTTCGACCGGAGGGAGACCCAGTACTTC. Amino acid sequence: CASSFDRRETQYF.

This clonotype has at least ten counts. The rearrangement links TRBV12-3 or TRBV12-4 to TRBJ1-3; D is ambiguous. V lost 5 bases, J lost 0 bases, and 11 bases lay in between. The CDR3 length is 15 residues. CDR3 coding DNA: TGTGCCAGCAGTATTGACGGAGGCTCTGGAAACACCATATATTTT. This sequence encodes CASSIDGGSGNTIYF.

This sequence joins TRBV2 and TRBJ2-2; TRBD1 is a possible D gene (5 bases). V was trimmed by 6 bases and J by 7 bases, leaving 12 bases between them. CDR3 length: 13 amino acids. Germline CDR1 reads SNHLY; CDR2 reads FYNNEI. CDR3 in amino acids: CASSDDRLGELFF. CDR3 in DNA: TGTGCCAGCAGCGACGACAGACTCGGGGAGCTGTTTTTT.

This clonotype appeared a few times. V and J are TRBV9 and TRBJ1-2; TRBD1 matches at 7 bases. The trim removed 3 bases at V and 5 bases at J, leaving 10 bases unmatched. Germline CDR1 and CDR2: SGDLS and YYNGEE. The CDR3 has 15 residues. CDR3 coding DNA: TGTGCCAGCAGCGGAGACAGGGCCCGTGAATATGGCTACACCTTC. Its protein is CASSGDRAREYGYTF.

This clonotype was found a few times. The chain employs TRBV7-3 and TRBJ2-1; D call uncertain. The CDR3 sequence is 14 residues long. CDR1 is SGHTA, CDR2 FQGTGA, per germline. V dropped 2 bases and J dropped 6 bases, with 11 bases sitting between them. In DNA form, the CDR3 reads TGTGCCAGCAGCTTACGCCCGCAGGCCAATGAGCAGTTCTTC. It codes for CASSLRPQANEQFF.

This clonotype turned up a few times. The DNA for the CDR3 is TGCGCCAGCAAACAGGGGATCACGAACACCGGGGAGCTGTTTTTT. Translating gives CASKQGITNTGELFF. This chain links TRBV5-1 with TRBJ2-2; 7 nucleotides align to TRBD1. Unmatched junction bases numbered 5, after V lost 6 bases and J lost 0 bases. The CDR3 is made up of 15 amino acids. Germline V gene sequence: CDR1 SGHRS, CDR2 YFSETQ.

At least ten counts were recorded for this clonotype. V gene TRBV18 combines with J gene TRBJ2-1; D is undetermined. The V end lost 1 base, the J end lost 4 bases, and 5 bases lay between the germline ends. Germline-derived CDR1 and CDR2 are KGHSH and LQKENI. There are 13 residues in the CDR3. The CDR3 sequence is CASSPQAYNEQFF. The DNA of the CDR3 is TGTGCCAGCTCACCACAAGCGTACAATGAGCAGTTCTTC.

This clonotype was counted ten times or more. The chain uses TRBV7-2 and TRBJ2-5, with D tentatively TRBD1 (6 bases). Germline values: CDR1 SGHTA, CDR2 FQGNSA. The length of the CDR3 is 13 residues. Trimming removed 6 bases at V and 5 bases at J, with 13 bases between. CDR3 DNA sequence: TGTGCCAGCAGTTATCAGGGGTGGGAGACCCAGTACTTC. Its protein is CASSYQGWETQYF.

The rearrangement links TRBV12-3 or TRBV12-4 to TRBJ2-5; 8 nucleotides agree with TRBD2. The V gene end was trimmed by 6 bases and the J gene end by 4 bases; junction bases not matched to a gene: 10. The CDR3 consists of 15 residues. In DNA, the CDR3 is TGTGCCAGCAGCCCGGGGGGGGGGCTCGTAGAGACCCAGTACTTC. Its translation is CASSPGGGLVETQYF.

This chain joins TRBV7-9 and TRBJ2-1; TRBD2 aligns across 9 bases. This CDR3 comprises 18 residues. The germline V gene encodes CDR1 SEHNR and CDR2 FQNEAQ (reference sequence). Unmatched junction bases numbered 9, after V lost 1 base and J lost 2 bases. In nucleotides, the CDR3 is TGTGCCAGCAGCTTAGGTTGGGGGCGGGAGGGCCCCTACAATGAGCAGTTCTTC. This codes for CASSLGWGREGPYNEQFF.

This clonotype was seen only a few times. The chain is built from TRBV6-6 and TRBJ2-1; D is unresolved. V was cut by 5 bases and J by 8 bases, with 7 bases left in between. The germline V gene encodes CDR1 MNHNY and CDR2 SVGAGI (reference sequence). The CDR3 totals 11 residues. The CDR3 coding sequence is TGTGCCAGCAGTAGCCGAGATGAGCAGTTCTTC. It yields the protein CASSSRDEQFF.

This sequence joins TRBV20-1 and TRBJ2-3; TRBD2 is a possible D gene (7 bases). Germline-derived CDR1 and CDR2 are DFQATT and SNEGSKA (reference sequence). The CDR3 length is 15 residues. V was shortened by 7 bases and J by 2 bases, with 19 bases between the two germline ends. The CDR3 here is CSDKVTGTNTDTQYF. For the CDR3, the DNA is TGCAGTGACAAAGTAACAGGGACTAACACAGATACGCAGTATTTT.

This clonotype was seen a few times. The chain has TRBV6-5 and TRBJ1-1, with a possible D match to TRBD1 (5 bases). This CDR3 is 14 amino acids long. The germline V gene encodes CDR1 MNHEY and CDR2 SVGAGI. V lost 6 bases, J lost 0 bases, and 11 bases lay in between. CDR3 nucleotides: TGTGCCAGCAGCCGAGGGACGGTGAACACTGAAGCTTTCTTT. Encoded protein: CASSRGTVNTEAFF.

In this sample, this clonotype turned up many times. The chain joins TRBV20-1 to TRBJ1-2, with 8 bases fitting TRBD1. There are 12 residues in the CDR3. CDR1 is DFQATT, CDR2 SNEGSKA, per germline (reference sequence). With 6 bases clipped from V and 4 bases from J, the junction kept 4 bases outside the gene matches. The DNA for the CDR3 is TGCAGTGCAACCGACAGGGGCTATGGCTACACCTTC. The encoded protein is CSATDRGYGYTF.

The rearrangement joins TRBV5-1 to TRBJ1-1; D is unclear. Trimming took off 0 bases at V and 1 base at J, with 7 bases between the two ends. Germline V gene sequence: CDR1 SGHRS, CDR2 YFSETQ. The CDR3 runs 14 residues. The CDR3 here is CASSLAVGNTEAFF. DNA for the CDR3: TGCGCCAGCAGCTTGGCCGTGGGGAACACTGAAGCTTTCTTT.

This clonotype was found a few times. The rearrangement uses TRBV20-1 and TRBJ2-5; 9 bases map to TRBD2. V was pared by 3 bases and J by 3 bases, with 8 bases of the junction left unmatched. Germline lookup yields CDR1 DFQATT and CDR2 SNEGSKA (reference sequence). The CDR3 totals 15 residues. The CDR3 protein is CSASQRLAGKETQYF. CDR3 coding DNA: TGCAGTGCTAGCCAGAGGCTAGCGGGGAAAGAGACCCAGTACTTC.

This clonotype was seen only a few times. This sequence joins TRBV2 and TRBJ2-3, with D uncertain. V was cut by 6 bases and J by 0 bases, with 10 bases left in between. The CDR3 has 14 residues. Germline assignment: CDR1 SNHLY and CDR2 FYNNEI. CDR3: CASSPISSTDTQYF. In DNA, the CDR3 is TGTGCCAGCAGCCCCATATCAAGCACAGATACGCAGTATTTT.

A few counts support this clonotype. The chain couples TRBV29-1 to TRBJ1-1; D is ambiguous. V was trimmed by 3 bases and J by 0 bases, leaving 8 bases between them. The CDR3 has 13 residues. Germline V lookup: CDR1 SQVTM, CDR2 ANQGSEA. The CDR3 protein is CSVDGQVNTEAFF. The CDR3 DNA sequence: TGCAGCGTTGATGGCCAAGTGAACACTGAAGCTTTCTTT.

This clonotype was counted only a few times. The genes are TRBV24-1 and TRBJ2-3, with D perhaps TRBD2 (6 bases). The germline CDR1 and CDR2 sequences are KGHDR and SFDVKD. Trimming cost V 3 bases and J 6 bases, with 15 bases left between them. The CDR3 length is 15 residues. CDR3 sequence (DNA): TGTGCCACCAGTGATGTTGCGGGGCCCGGGGATACGCAGTATTTT. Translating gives CATSDVAGPGDTQYF.

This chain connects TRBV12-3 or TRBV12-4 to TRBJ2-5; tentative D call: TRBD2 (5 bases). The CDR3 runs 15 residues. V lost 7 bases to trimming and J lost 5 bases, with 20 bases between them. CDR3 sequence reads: CASTPGRRVNETQYF. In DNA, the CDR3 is TGTGCCAGCACCCCGGGGAGACGGGTGAACGAGACCCAGTACTTC.